The 13 T cell receptor beta chains below come from one sample, sequenced in a study of chronic HIV infection and antiretroviral therapy. From the 5' RACE reads, TCRdb called clonotypes with MiXCR, one entry per CDR3 protein. The sample lists about 31,000 distinct CDR3 sequences, around 8.6% occurring once. The material sequenced was peripheral blood. All receptors come from an adult who had HIV and had not received antiretroviral therapy, or was an uninfected healthy control (not recorded which).

This clonotype has at least ten counts. This chain uses TRBV29-1 with TRBJ1-5; no clear D. Germline loops: CDR1 SQVTM, CDR2 ANQGSEA. Trimming removed 6 bases at V and 2 bases at J, with 11 bases between. This CDR3 comprises 13 residues. In DNA form, the CDR3 reads TGCAGCGTCTCAGTTCAACGCAATCAGCCCCAGCATTTT. It is translated as CSVSVQRNQPQHF.

In its sample, this clonotype was seen many times. This chain connects TRBV29-1 to TRBJ2-1; 8 positions agree with TRBD2. The CDR3 extends over 18 amino acids. CDR1 SQVTM and CDR2 ANQGSEA come from the germline V gene. Trimming at V came to 6 bases and at J to 2 bases, leaving 18 bases not matched to a gene. CDR3 DNA sequence: TGCAGCGTCCCGAAACAGCGGGAGACAACCCGGGCCTACAATGAGCAGTTCTTC. Encoded protein: CSVPKQRETTRAYNEQFF.

A remark on this clonotype: A much larger clonotype is one base distant, so this may be a read error. This chain uses TRBV6-2 or TRBV6-3 with TRBJ2-5, with no clear D. The ends were cut back, 6 bases at V and 4 bases at J, with 6 bases in the middle. This CDR3 comprises 11 residues. The germline CDR1 and CDR2 sequences are MNHEY and SVGEGT. This CDR3 is CASRDSETQYF. The CDR3 nucleotides are TGTGCCAGCAGGGATTCAGAGACCCAGTACTTC.

This clonotype was counted a few times. This chain uses TRBV9 with TRBJ2-1; a weak D match, TRBD1 (5 bases). The CDR3 consists of 15 residues. Germline V gene sequence: CDR1 SGDLS, CDR2 YYNGEE. The V end was cut by 2 bases, the J end by 1 base, with 10 bases between. The CDR3 sequence is CASSVTGESYNEQFF. The CDR3 DNA reads TGTGCCAGCAGCGTCACAGGTGAATCCTACAATGAGCAGTTCTTC.

This clonotype was recorded at least ten times. V is TRBV29-1 and J is TRBJ2-7; possibly TRBD1 or TRBD2 for D (5 bases each). CDR1 is SQVTM, CDR2 ANQGSEA, per germline. The CDR3 is 13 residues long. The ends were cut back, 6 bases at V and 3 bases at J, with 15 bases in the middle. For the CDR3, the DNA is TGCAGCGTCCTCCGGGACCGAGACTACGAGCAGTACTTC. This gives the protein CSVLRDRDYEQYF.

This clonotype has a count of ten or more. The chain is built from TRBV5-6 and TRBJ1-3; possible D gene TRBD1, 5 bases. The germline CDR1 and CDR2 sequences are SGHDT and YYEEEE. The CDR3 totals 16 residues. V gave up 4 bases and J gave up 2 bases, with 16 bases separating them. CDR3 in amino acids: CASSRNPGTAGNTIYF. CDR3 sequence (DNA): TGTGCCAGCAGCCGCAATCCAGGGACCGCTGGAAACACCATATATTTT.

The DNA of the CDR3 is TGCAGTGCTTCTAGGAGGACAGGGGCAAGACGGGGCACCATATATTTT. It is translated as CSASRRTGARRGTIYF. This chain connects TRBV20-1 to TRBJ1-3; 9 nucleotides line up with TRBD1. This CDR3 region has 16 residues. CDR1 is DFQATT, CDR2 SNEGSKA, per germline (reference sequence). The J segment lost 9 bases and the V segment lost 5 bases, leaving 17 bases of the junction unmatched.

The V and J genes are TRBV18 and TRBJ2-7; perhaps TRBD1 as D (6 bases). V was clipped by 4 bases and J by 7 bases, with 20 bases between them. The CDR3 consists of 15 residues. Germline V gene lookup returns CDR1 KGHSH and CDR2 LQKENI. CDR3 bases: TGTGCCAGCTCACAGCCGACAGGCCCCCTCGGGGAGCAGTACTTC. This codes for CASSQPTGPLGEQYF.

The genes are TRBV4-3 and TRBJ1-2; 7 bases fit TRBD1. The CDR3 totals 14 residues. The germline CDR1 and CDR2 sequences are LGHNA and YSLEER. Trimming took 4 bases from V and 2 from J; bases not matched to a gene: 4. This chain's CDR3 is CASSPGTANYGYTF. CDR3 sequence (DNA): TGCGCCAGCAGCCCCGGGACAGCGAACTATGGCTACACCTTC.

This clonotype was observed many times. The chain employs TRBV9 and TRBJ2-3, with D maybe TRBD1 (5 bases). V lost 3 bases to trimming and J lost 7 bases, with 18 bases between them. This CDR3 has 15 residues. Looked up from germline, CDR1 is SGDLS and CDR2 is YYNGEE. This CDR3 reads CASSGPGKGVHTQYF. CDR3 sequence (DNA): TGTGCCAGCAGCGGACCAGGGAAGGGCGTACATACGCAGTATTTT.

This clonotype occurred many times. J is TRBJ2-7 and V is TRBV12-3 or TRBV12-4; unclear D gene. The CDR3 length is 12 residues. The ends were cut back, 7 bases at V and 0 bases at J, with 7 bases in the middle. In DNA form, the CDR3 reads TGTGCCAGCAAGGGCCTCTCCTACGAGCAGTACTTC. Translation: CASKGLSYEQYF.

This clonotype was seen many times. The V and J genes are TRBV10-3 and TRBJ1-1, with 8 bases fitting TRBD1. Germline loops: CDR1 ENHRY, CDR2 SYGVKD. The junction had 7 bases not matched to a gene; V was cut back by 6 bases and J by 7 bases. The CDR3 totals 13 residues. CDR3 region: CAISYPGQDEAFF. The CDR3 region has the DNA TGTGCCATCAGCTACCCGGGACAGGATGAAGCTTTCTTT.

There are many counts of this clonotype. This rearrangement joins TRBV27 to TRBJ2-7; no clear D. The CDR3 has 14 amino acids. V was shortened by 5 bases and J by 0 bases, with 11 bases between the two germline ends. The germline V gene encodes CDR1 MNHEY and CDR2 SMNVEV (reference sequence). CDR3 in amino acids: CASSTSGPSYEQYF. The CDR3 DNA follows: TGTGCCAGCAGTACTTCCGGGCCCTCCTACGAGCAGTACTTC.